This T cell receptor (beta chain) appears in the sequencing data of a study of identical twins. Findings and limits, study-wide: Within twin pairs, the out-of-frame alpha sequences they shared showed excess low generation probability. While abundant cord blood beta clonotypes carried fewer insertions, memory repertoires showed no such pattern. Surplus twin overlap in beta out-of-frame sequences was less pronounced.

CDR1 LNHDA and CDR2 SQIVND come from the germline V gene (reference sequence). Trimming took off 10 bases at V and 3 bases at J, with 10 bases between the two ends. The CDR3 extends over 12 amino acids. TCRdb fed the 5' RACE reads into MiXCR, producing one record per CDR3 protein. The sample has around 490,000 distinct CDR3 sequences; 13% to 15% are singletons. This clonotype was observed a few times. Antigen: not known. These data were also reused for a study on yellow fever vaccine responses in identical twins.

This TCR came from a woman between 18 and 29 years old in good health. The chain combines TRBV19 with TRBJ2-1; D gene uncertain. The sequencing input was CD4+ T cells sorted from blood. The CDR3 sequence is CATEKNYNEQFF. CDR3 in DNA: TGTGCCACAGAGAAAAACTACAATGAGCAGTTCTTC.